The T cell receptor (beta chain) described here comes from a study of cytomegalovirus exposure and HLA in healthy donors. Findings and caveats of the study: Sequencing probably produced one cluster of sequence variants that were highly shared. An analysis that was carried out later associated 15,000 to 20,000 TCR beta sequences with HLA alleles at 0.05 false discovery rate. In most subjects, TCR beta sequences reportedly gave accurate predictions of HLA-A and HLA-B alleles. The authors enumerated over 150 TCR beta chains as linked to cytomegalovirus.

With respect to this clone: What it binds is not known.

The PCR was carried out with 60 Vbeta primers and 13 Jbeta primers. The protocol was immunoSEQ multiplex PCR, while the TCRdb copy is restricted to in-frame clones and leaves out a portion. This sample carries about 57,000 clones, 72% of them seen once, and the ten largest clones take around 8.4%. V was clipped by 4 bases and J by 0 bases, with 10 bases between them. Germline V CDR1 and CDR2: SGHRS, YFSETQ. This CDR3 is built from 15 residues. The chain combines TRBV5-1 with TRBJ1-4; D is undetermined. This clonotype was obtained from a woman aged 45-59 years in good health and CMV-seronegative. The sample comprised PBMCs. The CDR3 sequence is CASSNSLSTNEKLFF. Written as DNA, the CDR3 is TGCGCCAGCAGCAACTCACTTTCAACTAATGAAAAACTGTTTTTT.